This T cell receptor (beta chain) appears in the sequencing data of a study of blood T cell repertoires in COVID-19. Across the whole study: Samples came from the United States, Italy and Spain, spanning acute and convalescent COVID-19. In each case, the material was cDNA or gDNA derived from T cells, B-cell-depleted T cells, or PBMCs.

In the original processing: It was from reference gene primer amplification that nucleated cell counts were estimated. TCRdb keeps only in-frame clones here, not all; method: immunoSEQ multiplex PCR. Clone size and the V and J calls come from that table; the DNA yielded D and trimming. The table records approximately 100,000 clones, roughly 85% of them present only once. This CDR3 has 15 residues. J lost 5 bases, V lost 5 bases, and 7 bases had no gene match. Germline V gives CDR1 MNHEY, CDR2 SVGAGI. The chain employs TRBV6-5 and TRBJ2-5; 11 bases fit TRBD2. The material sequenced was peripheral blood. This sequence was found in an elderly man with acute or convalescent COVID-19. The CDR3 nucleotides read TGTGCCAGCAGTCGCATAGCGGGAGGGCAGGAGACCCAGTACTTC. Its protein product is CASSRIAGGQETQYF.